A selection of T cell receptor beta chains follows, all from one sample in a study of T cell responses to AZD1222 COVID-19 vaccine. Data came from immunoSEQ multiplex PCR; TCRdb stores just in-frame clones and leaves some out. The profile covers 95,000 to 110,000 clones, with around 91% appearing a single time and around 4.8% taken by the ten largest. The specimen comprised peripheral blood, sampled on day 0 of AZD1222 vaccination. All receptors come from an adult in good health. The CDR3 runs from the conserved cysteine through the conserved F or W. Each record gives: V gene, J gene, D gene, clone size, CDR3 length, CDR3 DNA, CDR3 protein. The D gene is left open where the match is weak. Not every row has a clone size; where given, it reads once, few, many or a size class.

TRBV5-1,TRBJ1-1,TRBD1,-,13,TGCGCCAGCAGCTTGGGGGCTTGGGACAGACTCGACTTT,CASSLGAWDRLDF
TRBV2,TRBJ2-4,-,-,12,TGTGCCAGCACACGAACGAAAAACATTCAGTACTTC,CASTRTKNIQYF
TRBV28,TRBJ2-3,TRBD1,-,16,TGTGCCAGCCATACCGTGGGACAGGGGGCCGGAGATACGCAGTATTTT,CASHTVGQGAGDTQYF
TRBV30,TRBJ2-5,-,-,11,TGTGCCTGGAGTGTACTAGAGACCCAGTACTTC,CAWSVLETQYF
TRBV6-5,TRBJ1-2,-,-,14,TGTGCCAGCAGTTACTCGGTTAGGGCTTATGGCTACACCTTC,CASSYSVRAYGYTF
TRBV7-9,TRBJ1-4,TRBD1,-,15,TGTGCCAGCAGCTTTTCCGGGACAGGGGTGGAAAAACTGTTTTTT,CASSFSGTGVEKLFF
TRBV5-1,TRBJ1-2,-,few,14,TGCGCCAGCAGCCGGGACGCTGGGGGCTATGGCTACACCTTC,CASSRDAGGYGYTF
TRBV7-9,TRBJ1-2,-,-,14,TGTGCCAGCAGCGCAGTACCTCAGCACTATGGCTACACCTTC,CASSAVPQHYGYTF
TRBV4-2,TRBJ1-5,TRBD1,-,17,TGTGCCAGCAGCCAAAGTCCAGGGGGCGGAAGCAATCAGCCCCAGCATTTT,CASSQSPGGGSNQPQHF
TRBV25-1,TRBJ1-2,-,-,14,TGTGCCAGCAGTGAACCAGGGGTTAACTATGGCTACACCTTC,CASSEPGVNYGYTF
TRBV12-3/TRBV12-4,TRBJ2-1,-,-,11,TGTGCCAGCAGTTTGGGTCTAAAGCAGTTCTTC,CASSLGLKQFF
TRBV7-2,TRBJ2-7,TRBD2,-,15,TGTGCCAGCAGCACAAGCGGGGGCGGCTCCTACGAGCAGTACTTC,CASSTSGGGSYEQYF
TRBV5-5,TRBJ1-2,-,-,13,TGTGCCAGCAGCGTGACGTGGGTTGGTGGCTACACCTTC,CASSVTWVGGYTF
TRBV5-5,TRBJ2-7,-,-,11,TGTGCCAGCAGCTCTACCTACGAGCAGTACTTC,CASSSTYEQYF
TRBV9,TRBJ1-1,-,few,13,TGTGCCAGCAGCGGCCAACGACACACTGAAGCTTTCTTT,CASSGQRHTEAFF
TRBV30,TRBJ1-2,TRBD1,-,14,TGTGCCTGGTGGACAGGGGCAATGGTCTATGGCTACACCTTC,CAWWTGAMVYGYTF
TRBV2,TRBJ2-5,-,-,12,TGTGCCAACCTACTAGTTGGGGAGACCCAGTACTTC,CANLLVGETQYF
TRBV6-6,TRBJ1-1,-,-,19,TGTGCCAGCAGTCTAAGGGACCTACTGGACTTATCGATGAACACTGAAGCTTTCTTT,CASSLRDLLDLSMNTEAFF
TRBV7-9,TRBJ2-7,TRBD1,-,16,TGTGCCAGCAGCCTACAGGCCGGGACAGGGGACTACGAGCAGTACTTC,CASSLQAGTGDYEQYF
TRBV4-1,TRBJ1-1,TRBD1,-,17,TGCGCCAGCAGCCAAGACTTAACAGGGGGCCTGAACACTGAAGCTTTCTTT,CASSQDLTGGLNTEAFF
TRBV5-4,TRBJ2-3,TRBD2,-,15,TGTGCCAGCAGCTTTCAGCGGGGGGGCACAGATACGCAGTATTTT,CASSFQRGGTDTQYF
TRBV7-6,TRBJ2-7,-,-,15,TGTGCCAGCAGCTTAGAAGCGAACCCCTCCTACGAGCAGTACTTC,CASSLEANPSYEQYF
TRBV7-3,TRBJ2-2,-,-,16,TGTGCCAGCAGCTTAGGATTGTGGGTGCGCACCGGGGAGCTGTTTTTT,CASSLGLWVRTGELFF
TRBV10-3,TRBJ2-5,TRBD2,-,13,TGTGCCATCAGGGGGGGGATCCAAGAGACCCAGTACTTC,CAIRGGIQETQYF
TRBV16,TRBJ1-1,-,-,14,TGTGCCAGCAGCCAATCTACAGACCTCACTGAAGCTTTCTTT,CASSQSTDLTEAFF
TRBV2,TRBJ2-2,-,-,13,TGTGCCAGCAGTGAACAGACCACCGGGGAGCTGTTTTTT,CASSEQTTGELFF
TRBV19,TRBJ1-5,-,-,17,TGTGCCAGTAGTATGGATGTCAGGGGTCATAGCAATCAGCCCCAGCATTTT,CASSMDVRGHSNQPQHF
TRBV19,TRBJ1-1,-,-,13,TGTGCCAGTAGTATCTCAGGCTCAACTGAAGCTTTCTTT,CASSISGSTEAFF
TRBV3-1/TRBV3-2,TRBJ1-2,-,few,13,TGTGCCAGCAGCCAAGGGGAGGGTAGCGGCTACACCTTC,CASSQGEGSGYTF
TRBV28,TRBJ2-5,-,-,14,TGTGCCAGCAGCCTTTTACAGGTACGAGAGACCCAGTACTTC,CASSLLQVRETQYF
TRBV5-1,TRBJ2-3,-,-,15,TGCGCCAGCAGCTCCTGGACGCTTAGCACAGATACGCAGTATTTT,CASSSWTLSTDTQYF
TRBV30,TRBJ2-3,-,-,15,TGTGCCTGGAGCCCCCACGGGACAAGCACAGATACGCAGTATTTT,CAWSPHGTSTDTQYF
TRBV15,TRBJ1-1,TRBD1,-,14,TGTGCCACCTACCGGGACAGGATGAACACTGAAGCTTTCTTT,CATYRDRMNTEAFF
TRBV7-9,TRBJ1-1,-,-,15,TGTGCCAGCAGCTTATATGGGGGACCGGGCACTGAAGCTTTCTTT,CASSLYGGPGTEAFF
TRBV11-2,TRBJ2-5,-,-,13,TGTGCCAGCAGCTTAGATCGAGGTGGAACCCAGTACTTC,CASSLDRGGTQYF
TRBV29-1,TRBJ1-4,-,-,14,TGCAGCGTTGGGGCTGGGCCCGACGACGAAAAACTGTTTTTT,CSVGAGPDDEKLFF
TRBV4-3,TRBJ2-6,-,few,15,TGCGCCAGCAGCCAAGGAGGGGGATCCGCCAACGTCCTGACTTTC,CASSQGGGSANVLTF
TRBV7-2,TRBJ2-3,-,-,11,TGTGCCAGCAGTTGGGGGAATACGCAGTATTTT,CASSWGNTQYF
TRBV7-9,TRBJ1-1,-,-,15,TGTGCCAGCAGCCCCGAAGAGGGAAGAGTCACTGAAGCTTTCTTT,CASSPEEGRVTEAFF
TRBV11-3,TRBJ1-1,TRBD1,-,15,TGTGCCAGCAGCTTGGGGACAGGGGGGAACACTGAAGCTTTCTTT,CASSLGTGGNTEAFF
TRBV27,TRBJ1-2,-,-,14,TGTGCCAGCGGCACAGGTACGACCCTCCGTGGCTACACCTTC,CASGTGTTLRGYTF
TRBV11-1,TRBJ2-1,-,-,12,TGTGCCAGCAGCTTAATGGGGGATGAGCAGTTCTTC,CASSLMGDEQFF
TRBV5-4,TRBJ2-1,-,-,11,TGTACAGGGAGCTCCTACAATGAGCAGTTCTTC,CTGSSYNEQFF
TRBV15,TRBJ1-4,-,once,16,TGTGCCACCAGCAGAGATCGAGGGGAAGGGAATGAAAAACTGTTTTTT,CATSRDRGEGNEKLFF
TRBV6-2/TRBV6-3,TRBJ2-2,TRBD2,few,15,TGTGCCAGCAGTTACTTCGGGACTAGCGGGGGGGAGCTGTTTTTT,CASSYFGTSGGELFF
TRBV5-6,TRBJ1-5,-,-,16,TGTGCCAGCAGCTCCTGGACCCGGCGGGGAATTCAGCCCCAGCATTTT,CASSSWTRRGIQPQHF
TRBV28,TRBJ2-7,TRBD2,-,13,TGTGCCAGCAGTTTGGGCCCCGGGGGGGAGCAGTACTTC,CASSLGPGGEQYF
TRBV5-4,TRBJ1-2,-,once,13,TGTGCCAGCAGCGGGGACACTAACTATGGCTACACCTTC,CASSGDTNYGYTF